Presented here are 21 T cell receptor beta chains from one specimen sequenced in a study of shared clonotypes between healthy human individuals. Data came from immunoSEQ multiplex PCR; TCRdb stores just in-frame clones and leaves some out. Of 550,000 to 700,000 clones detected, around 78% appear once; the ten largest clones hold roughly 1.9%. Sequencing was done on a sample of memory CD4+ T cells sorted from blood. Regarding subset: CD45RA-negative fraction. All receptors come from a woman aged 25-40 years in good health.

The V gene is TRBV6-1, the J gene TRBJ2-7, with D tentatively TRBD2 (6 bases). V lost 3 bases, J lost 4 bases, and 13 bases lay in between. The CDR3 contains 14 residues. The germline V gene has CDR1 MNHNS and CDR2 SASEGT. The CDR3 coding sequence is TGTGCCAGCAGTGATTATTCGCGGGGATACGAGCAGTACTTC. It encodes CASSDYSRGYEQYF.

This sequence joins TRBV9 and TRBJ2-1, with D uncertain. CDR1 is SGDLS, CDR2 YYNGEE, per germline. CDR3 length: 17 amino acids. V dropped 0 bases and J dropped 3 bases, with 16 bases sitting between them. The chain's CDR3 is CASSVDPEPLNYNEQFF. The DNA of the CDR3 is TGTGCCAGCAGCGTAGACCCAGAACCCCTCAACTACAATGAGCAGTTCTTC.

The rearrangement uses TRBV19 and TRBJ1-4, with a tentative D call TRBD1 (6 bases). CDR1 is LNHDA and CDR2 is SQIVND in the germline V gene (reference sequence). The length of the CDR3 is 15 residues. V was shortened by 5 bases and J by 7 bases, with 17 bases between the two germline ends. CDR3 protein: CASSDQGQLGEKLFF. DNA for the CDR3: TGTGCCAGTAGTGACCAAGGACAGCTCGGTGAAAAACTGTTTTTT.

The chain joins TRBV15 to TRBJ2-7, with D possibly being TRBD2 (6 bases). The CDR3 has 15 amino acids. Germline assignment: CDR1 LNHNV and CDR2 YYDKDF (reference sequence). With 0 bases removed from V and 1 base from J, the gap between germline ends came to 10 bases. The CDR3 spells CATSRERGISYEQYF. CDR3 nucleotide sequence: TGTGCCACCAGCAGAGAGCGCGGGATTTCCTACGAGCAGTACTTC.

This clone was picked up a small number of times. The chain employs TRBV5-4 and TRBJ1-2, with 7 bases aligning to TRBD1. The CDR3 consists of 15 residues. The germline V gene encodes CDR1 SGHNT and CDR2 YYREEE (reference sequence). J gave up 4 bases and V 0 bases, and 6 bases lay outside the gene matches. CDR3: CASSLETGRGYGYTF. The CDR3, as DNA: TGTGCCAGCAGCTTGGAGACAGGGAGGGGCTATGGCTACACCTTC.

This chain uses TRBV14 with TRBJ2-3, with D tentatively TRBD2 (7 bases). Germline CDR1 and CDR2: SGHDN and FVKESK. V was pared by 3 bases and J by 10 bases, with 11 bases between. The CDR3 has 12 residues. This CDR3 is CASSQDSGAQYF. CDR3 nucleotides: TGTGCCAGCAGCCAGGACAGCGGGGCGCAGTATTTT.

This sequence joins TRBV29-1 and TRBJ1-3, with D unresolved. CDR3 size: 13 residues. Looked up from germline, CDR1 is SQVTM and CDR2 is ANQGSEA. V lost 2 bases to trimming and J lost 2 bases, with 7 bases between them. CDR3 sequence (DNA): TGCAGCGTTGAAATTGGGGCTGGAAACACCATATATTTT. It codes for CSVEIGAGNTIYF.

The rearrangement uses TRBV6-5 and TRBJ2-7, with 7 bases that match TRBD2. This CDR3 is 14 amino acids long. Germline V CDR1 and CDR2: MNHEY, SVGAGI. V lost 6 bases and J lost 5; bases outside the gene matches: 10. CDR3 DNA: TGTGCCAGCAGCAAACCGGGGGGATTCCACGAGCAGTACTTC. The encoded protein is CASSKPGGFHEQYF.

In its sample, this clone was seen a few times. The chain joins TRBV4-2 to TRBJ2-7, with a weak D call TRBD2 (5 bases). Looked up from germline, CDR1 is LGHNA and CDR2 is YNFKEQ. Trimming left V 5 bases short and J 2 bases short, with 13 bases between. This CDR3 contains 14 residues. The CDR3 sequence is CASSNQGLAYEQYF. CDR3 nucleotide sequence: TGTGCCAGCAGCAACCAAGGACTCGCCTACGAGCAGTACTTC.

Concerning this clone: The germline gene is not matched at one end of the junction; a read error may be the cause. The gene calls are TRBV28 and TRBJ2-7, with 11 bases aligning to TRBD1. From germline, CDR1 is MDHEN and CDR2 SYDVKM. The CDR3 spans 13 residues. CDR3 sequence (DNA): TGTGCCAGCAGTTTTCCGGACAGGGGGCGATGGGACTTC. The encoded protein is CASSFPDRGRWDF.

The chain couples TRBV25-1 to TRBJ2-7, with TRBD1 identical over 8 bases. This CDR3 is built from 16 residues. V was pared by 2 bases and J by 0 bases, with 6 bases of the junction left unmatched. Germline lookup yields CDR1 MGHDK and CDR2 SYGVNS. In DNA form, the CDR3 reads TGTGCCAGCAGTGAAAGCACGACAGGGGCCTCCTACGAGCAGTACTTC. It specifies CASSESTTGASYEQYF.

The count of this clone is one. The chain links TRBV28 to TRBJ2-4; weak D call: TRBD2 (5 bases). Trimming took off 6 bases at V and 14 bases at J, with 14 bases between the two ends. Germline V gene sequence: CDR1 MDHEN, CDR2 SYDVKM. CDR3 length: 11 amino acids. The CDR3 region is CASSRAGEEYF. DNA for the CDR3: TGTGCCAGCAGCCGGGCGGGTGAGGAGTACTTC.

The chain uses TRBV5-1 and TRBJ1-4; 7 bases fit TRBD1. CDR1 and CDR2 (germline): SGHRS, YFSETQ. V lost 4 bases to trimming and J lost 9 bases; unmatched junction nucleotides: 9. This CDR3 is built from 14 residues. CDR3 sequence: CASSQRQGQKKLFF. The CDR3 DNA reads as TGCGCCAGCAGCCAACGACAGGGTCAGAAAAAACTGTTTTTT. The full variable domain, completed using reference TRBV5-1 and TRBJ1-4, is KAGVTQTPRYLIKTRGQQVTLSCSPISGHRSVSWYQQTPGQGLQFLFEYFSETQRNKGNFPGRFSGRQFSNSRSEMNVSTLELGDSALYLCASSQRQGQKKLFFGSGTQLSVL.

This chain uses TRBV27 with TRBJ1-5; 7 bases are shared with TRBD1. Looked up from germline, CDR1 is MNHEY and CDR2 is SMNVEV (reference sequence). This CDR3 has 19 residues. The V gene end was trimmed by 4 bases and the J gene end by 2 bases; junction bases not matched to a gene: 17. CDR3 loop: CASSSRPPGTEVRNQPQHF. The DNA of the CDR3 is TGTGCCAGCAGTTCCCGCCCTCCCGGGACAGAAGTTCGCAATCAGCCCCAGCATTTT.

This sequence joins TRBV6-5 and TRBJ1-1; D uncertain. V lost 8 bases and J 4 bases, leaving 17 bases between the germline ends. Germline V gene data show CDR1 as MNHEY and CDR2 as SVGAGI. This CDR3 has 14 residues. As DNA, the CDR3 is TGTGCCAGCGCCCCCCCCAGGTCGGGCACTGAAGCTTTCTTT. It specifies CASAPPRSGTEAFF.

The chain employs TRBV9 and TRBJ1-3; D is undetermined. Germline V lookup: CDR1 SGDLS, CDR2 YYNGEE. This CDR3 has 13 residues. Between the trimmed V and J ends, which lost 2 bases and 2 bases, there was a span of 5 bases. This chain's CDR3 is CASSVNTGNTIYF. The DNA for the CDR3 is TGTGCCAGCAGCGTTAACACTGGAAACACCATATATTTT.

The chain recombines TRBV5-5 with TRBJ2-7, with 10 bases identical to TRBD1. V gave up 4 bases and J gave up 5 bases; unmatched junction bases: 12. Germline CDR1 and CDR2: SGHKS and YYEKEE (reference sequence). The CDR3 contains 16 residues. The CDR3 DNA follows: TGTGCCAGCAGCGGCATCACCGGGACAGGGGCTAACGAGCAGTACTTC. This translates into CASSGITGTGANEQYF.

This chain connects TRBV7-9 to TRBJ1-3; D not resolved. Germline V gene lookup returns CDR1 SEHNR and CDR2 FQNEAQ (reference sequence). Trimming removed 5 bases from V and 4 bases from J, with 18 bases in between. This CDR3 spans 16 amino acids. The CDR3, as DNA: TGTGCCAGCAGCCTACAGACTAGTACAGACGGAAACACCATATATTTT. Protein product: CASSLQTSTDGNTIYF.

This clone has just a few counts. The V and J genes are TRBV7-6 and TRBJ2-2, with D uncertain. Trimming took off 4 bases at V and 7 bases at J, with 10 bases between the two ends. Germline V gene data show CDR1 as SGHVS and CDR2 as FNYEAQ. CDR3 length: 13 amino acids. This CDR3 reads CASSSQIDGELFF. The CDR3 DNA is TGTGCCAGCAGCTCTCAGATCGACGGGGAGCTGTTTTTT.

This clone was seen a handful of times. The rearrangement links TRBV25-1 to TRBJ1-5; possibly TRBD1 for D (5 bases). From germline, CDR1 is MGHDK and CDR2 SYGVNS. With 4 bases removed from V and 0 bases from J, the gap between germline ends came to 13 bases. The CDR3 has 16 residues. CDR3 region: CASSGVGGDSNQPQHF. As DNA, the CDR3 is TGTGCCAGCAGTGGGGTTGGGGGGGATAGCAATCAGCCCCAGCATTTT.

This rearrangement joins TRBV25-1 to TRBJ2-2, with D tentatively TRBD1 (5 bases). This CDR3 spans 14 amino acids. Germline loops: CDR1 MGHDK, CDR2 SYGVNS. With 3 bases removed from V and 6 bases from J, the gap between germline ends came to 11 bases. The CDR3 coding sequence is TGTGCCAGCAGTGATGCAGGGTGGGCCGGGGAGCTGTTTTTT. Its translation: CASSDAGWAGELFF.